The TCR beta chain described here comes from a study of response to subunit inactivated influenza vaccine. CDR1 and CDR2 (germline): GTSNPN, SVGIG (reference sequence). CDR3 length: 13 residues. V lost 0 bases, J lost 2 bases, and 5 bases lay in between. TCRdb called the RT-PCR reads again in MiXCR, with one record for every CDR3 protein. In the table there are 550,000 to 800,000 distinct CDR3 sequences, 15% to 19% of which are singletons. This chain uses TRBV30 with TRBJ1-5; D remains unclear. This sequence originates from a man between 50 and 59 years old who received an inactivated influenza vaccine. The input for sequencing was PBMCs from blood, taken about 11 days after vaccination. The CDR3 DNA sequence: TGTGCCTGGAGTGTACTGGGCAATCAGCCCCAGCATTTT. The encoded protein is CAWSVLGNQPQHF. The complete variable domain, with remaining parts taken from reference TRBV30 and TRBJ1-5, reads SQTIHQWPATLVQPVGSPLSLECTVEGTSNPNLYWYRQAAGRGLQLLFYSVGIGQISSEVPQNLSASRPQDRQFILSSKKLLLSDSGFYLCAWSVLGNQPQHFGDGTRLSIL.